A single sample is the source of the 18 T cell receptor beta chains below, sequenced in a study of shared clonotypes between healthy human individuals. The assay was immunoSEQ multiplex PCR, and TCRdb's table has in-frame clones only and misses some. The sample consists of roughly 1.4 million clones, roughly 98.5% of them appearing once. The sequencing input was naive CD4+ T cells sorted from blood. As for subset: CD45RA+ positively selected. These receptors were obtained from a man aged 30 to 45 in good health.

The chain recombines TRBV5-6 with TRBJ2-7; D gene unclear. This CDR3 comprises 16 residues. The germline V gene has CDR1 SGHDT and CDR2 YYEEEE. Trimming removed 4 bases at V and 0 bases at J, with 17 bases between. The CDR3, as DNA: TGTGCCAGCAGCCACCTGATAGCATTCAGCTCCTACGAGCAGTACTTC. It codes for CASSHLIAFSSYEQYF. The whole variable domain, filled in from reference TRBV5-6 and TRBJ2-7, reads DAGVTQSPTHLIKTRGQQVTLRCSPKSGHDTVSWYQQALGQGPQFIFQYYEEEERQRGNFPDRFSGHQFPNYSSELNVNALLLGDSALYLCASSHLIAFSSYEQYFGPGTRLTVT.

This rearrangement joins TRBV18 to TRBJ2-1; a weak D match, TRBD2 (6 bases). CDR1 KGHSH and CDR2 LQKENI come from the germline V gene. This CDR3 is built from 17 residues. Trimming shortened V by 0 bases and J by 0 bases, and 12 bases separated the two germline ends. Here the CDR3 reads CASSPPRNSGSYNEQFF. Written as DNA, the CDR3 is TGTGCCAGCTCACCACCCCGGAATAGCGGCTCCTACAATGAGCAGTTCTTC.

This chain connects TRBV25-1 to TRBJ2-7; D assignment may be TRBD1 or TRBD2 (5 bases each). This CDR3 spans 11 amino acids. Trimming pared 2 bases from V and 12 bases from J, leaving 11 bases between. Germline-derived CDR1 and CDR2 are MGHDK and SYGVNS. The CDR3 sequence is CASSEPGRWYF. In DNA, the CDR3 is TGTGCCAGCAGTGAACCGGGACGGTGGTACTTC.

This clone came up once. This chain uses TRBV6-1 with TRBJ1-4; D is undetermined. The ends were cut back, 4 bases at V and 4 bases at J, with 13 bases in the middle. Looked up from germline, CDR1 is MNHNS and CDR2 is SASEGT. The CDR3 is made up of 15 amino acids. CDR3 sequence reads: CASSAVWQDNEKLFF. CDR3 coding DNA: TGTGCCAGCAGTGCGGTATGGCAGGATAATGAAAAACTGTTTTTT.

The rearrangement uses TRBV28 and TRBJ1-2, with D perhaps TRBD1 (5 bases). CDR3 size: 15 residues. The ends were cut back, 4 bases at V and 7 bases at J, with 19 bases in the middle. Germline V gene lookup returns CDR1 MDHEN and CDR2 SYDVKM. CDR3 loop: CASSSTGTYRGGYTF. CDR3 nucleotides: TGTGCCAGCAGTTCCACCGGGACGTATAGAGGTGGCTACACCTTC.

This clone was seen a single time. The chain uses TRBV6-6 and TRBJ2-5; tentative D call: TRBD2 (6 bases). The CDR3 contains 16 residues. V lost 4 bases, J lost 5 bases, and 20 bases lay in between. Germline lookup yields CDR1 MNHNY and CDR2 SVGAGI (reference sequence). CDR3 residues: CASSFSMAGSWETQYF. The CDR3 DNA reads TGTGCCAGCAGTTTCTCGATGGCGGGAAGTTGGGAGACCCAGTACTTC.

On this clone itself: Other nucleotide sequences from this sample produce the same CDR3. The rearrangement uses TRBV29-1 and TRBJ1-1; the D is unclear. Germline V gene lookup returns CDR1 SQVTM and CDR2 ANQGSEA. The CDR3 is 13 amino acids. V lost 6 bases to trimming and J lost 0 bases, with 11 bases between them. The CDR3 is CSVAGKMNTEAFF. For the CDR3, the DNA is TGCAGCGTAGCCGGGAAAATGAACACTGAAGCTTTCTTT.

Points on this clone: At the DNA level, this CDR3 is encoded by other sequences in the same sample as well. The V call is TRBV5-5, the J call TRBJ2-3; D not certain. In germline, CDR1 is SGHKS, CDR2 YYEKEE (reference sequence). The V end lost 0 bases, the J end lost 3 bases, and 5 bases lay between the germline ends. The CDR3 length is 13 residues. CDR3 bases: TGTGCCAGCAGCTTGGGAGCGACAGATACGCAGTATTTT. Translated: CASSLGATDTQYF.

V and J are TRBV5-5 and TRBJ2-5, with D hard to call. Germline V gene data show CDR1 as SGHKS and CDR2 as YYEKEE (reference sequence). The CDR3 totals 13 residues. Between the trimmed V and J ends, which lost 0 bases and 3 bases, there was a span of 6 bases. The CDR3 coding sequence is TGTGCCAGCAGCTTGGCGCCAGAAGAGACCCAGTACTTC. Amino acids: CASSLAPEETQYF.

In DNA form, the CDR3 reads TGTGCCAGCAGCTTGGATCTCGGCGGAGCCTATGGCTACACCTTC. Translated: CASSLDLGGAYGYTF. This chain connects TRBV5-4 to TRBJ1-2; D unresolved. V lost 0 bases, J lost 4 bases, and 13 bases lay in between. The CDR3 extends over 15 amino acids. Germline values: CDR1 SGHNT, CDR2 YYREEE (reference sequence). The whole variable domain, remainder taken from reference TRBV5-4 and TRBJ1-2, is ETGVTQSPTHLIKTRGQQVTLRCSSQSGHNTVSWYQQALGQGPQFIFQYYREEENGRGNFPPRFSGLQFPNYSSELNVNALELDDSALYLCASSLDLGGAYGYTFGSGTRLTVV.

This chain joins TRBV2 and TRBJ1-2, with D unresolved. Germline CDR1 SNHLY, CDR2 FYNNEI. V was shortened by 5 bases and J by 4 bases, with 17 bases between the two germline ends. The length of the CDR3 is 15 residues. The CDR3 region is CASSLRVSASYGYTF. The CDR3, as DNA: TGTGCCAGCAGTTTACGAGTCAGCGCGAGCTATGGCTACACCTTC.

This chain's CDR3 is CASSYQETQYF. The CDR3 nucleotides read TGTGCCAGCAGCTACCAAGAGACCCAGTACTTC. This rearrangement joins TRBV6-1 to TRBJ2-5, with unresolved D. CDR1 and CDR2 (germline): MNHNS, SASEGT. V lost 6 bases and J 0 bases, leaving 2 bases between the germline ends. The CDR3 totals 11 residues.

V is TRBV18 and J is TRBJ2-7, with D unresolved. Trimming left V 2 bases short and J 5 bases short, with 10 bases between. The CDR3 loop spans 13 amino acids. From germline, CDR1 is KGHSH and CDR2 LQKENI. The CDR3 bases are TGTGCCAGCTCACCAGGGCTAGTAAACGAGCAGTACTTC. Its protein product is CASSPGLVNEQYF. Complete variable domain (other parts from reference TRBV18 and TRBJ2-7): NAGVMQNPRHLVRRRGQEARLRCSPMKGHSHVYWYRQLPEEGLKFMVYLQKENIIDESGMPKERFSAEFPKEGPSILRIQQVVRGDSAAYFCASSPGLVNEQYFGPGTRLTVT.

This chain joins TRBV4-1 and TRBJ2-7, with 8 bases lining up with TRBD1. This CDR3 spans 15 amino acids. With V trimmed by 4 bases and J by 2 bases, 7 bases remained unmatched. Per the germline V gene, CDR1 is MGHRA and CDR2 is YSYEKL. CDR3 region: CASSRGTGAPYEQYF. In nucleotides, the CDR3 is TGCGCCAGCAGCCGAGGGACAGGAGCCCCCTACGAGCAGTACTTC.

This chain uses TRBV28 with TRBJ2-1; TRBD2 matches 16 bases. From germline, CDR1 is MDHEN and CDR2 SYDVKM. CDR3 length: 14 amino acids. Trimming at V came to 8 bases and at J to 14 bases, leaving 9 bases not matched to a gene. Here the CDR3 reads CASGTSGRGRSEFF. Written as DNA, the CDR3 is TGTGCCAGCGGGACTAGCGGGAGGGGACGCTCTGAGTTCTTC.

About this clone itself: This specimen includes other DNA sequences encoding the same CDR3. Written as DNA, the CDR3 is TGTGCCAGCAGCTTGGGGGCGGGGGGCACAGATACGCAGTATTTT. It yields the protein CASSLGAGGTDTQYF. This rearrangement joins TRBV5-4 to TRBJ2-3, with 7 positions matching TRBD2. V was pared by 0 bases and J by 1 base, with 2 bases of the junction left unmatched. The CDR3 length is 15 residues. Germline V gene lookup returns CDR1 SGHNT and CDR2 YYREEE (reference sequence).

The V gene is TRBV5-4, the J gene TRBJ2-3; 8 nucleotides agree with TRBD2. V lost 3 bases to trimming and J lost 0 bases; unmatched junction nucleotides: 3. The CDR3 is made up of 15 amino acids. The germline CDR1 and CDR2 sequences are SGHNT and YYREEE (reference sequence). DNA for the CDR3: TGTGCCAGCAGCTCCCGGACTAGCAGCACAGATACGCAGTATTTT. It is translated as CASSSRTSSTDTQYF.

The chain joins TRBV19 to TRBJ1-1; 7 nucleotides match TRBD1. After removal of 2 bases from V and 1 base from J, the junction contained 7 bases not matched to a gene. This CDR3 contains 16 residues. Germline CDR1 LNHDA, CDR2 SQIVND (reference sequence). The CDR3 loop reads CASSIKGATRNTEAFF. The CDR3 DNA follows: TGTGCCAGTAGTATAAAGGGGGCCACCCGGAACACTGAAGCTTTCTTT.